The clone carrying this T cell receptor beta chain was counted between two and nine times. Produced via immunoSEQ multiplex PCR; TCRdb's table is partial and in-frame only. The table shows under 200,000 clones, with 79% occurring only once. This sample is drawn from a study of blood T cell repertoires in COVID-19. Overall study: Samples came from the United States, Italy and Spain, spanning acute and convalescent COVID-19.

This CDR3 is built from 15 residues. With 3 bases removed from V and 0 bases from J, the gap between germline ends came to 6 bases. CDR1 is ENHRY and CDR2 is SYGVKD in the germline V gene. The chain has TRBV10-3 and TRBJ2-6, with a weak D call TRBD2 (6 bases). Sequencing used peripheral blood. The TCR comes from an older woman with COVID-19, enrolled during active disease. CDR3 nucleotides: TGTGCCATCAGTGACGGGGGCTCTGGGGCCAACGTCCTGACTTTC. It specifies CAISDGGSGANVLTF.